The TCR beta chain under discussion was sequenced for a study of naive and memory T cell subsets. Overall study findings and caveats: A clonotype means one alpha or beta sequence, not an alpha/beta pair. Diversity fell and Gini index rose from naive through CM, EM, EMRA.

Two oligonucleotides, mixed equimolar, formed the beta constant-region primer covering TRBC1 and TRBC2. One entry per CDR3 protein results from TCRdb running MiXCR on the UMI-ligation and nested PCR reads. The table records tens of thousands of distinct CDR3 sequences, roughly 14% of them present only once. Trimming removed 5 bases from V and 3 bases from J, with 17 bases in between. This CDR3 spans 16 amino acids. The germline V gene encodes CDR1 MNHEY and CDR2 SMNVEV (reference sequence). This clonotype has only a few counts. Its antigen is undetermined. This TCR derives from a human donor in good health. Sequenced sample: effector memory CD4+ T cells from blood. The sample's subset: effector memory, CD45RA- CD27-. The chain uses TRBV27 and TRBJ1-5; D might be TRBD1 (5 bases). Here the CDR3 DNA reads TGTGCCAGCAGTCGATCCTATGGGACGGCCAATCAGCCCCAGCATTTT. Its translation: CASSRSYGTANQPQHF.